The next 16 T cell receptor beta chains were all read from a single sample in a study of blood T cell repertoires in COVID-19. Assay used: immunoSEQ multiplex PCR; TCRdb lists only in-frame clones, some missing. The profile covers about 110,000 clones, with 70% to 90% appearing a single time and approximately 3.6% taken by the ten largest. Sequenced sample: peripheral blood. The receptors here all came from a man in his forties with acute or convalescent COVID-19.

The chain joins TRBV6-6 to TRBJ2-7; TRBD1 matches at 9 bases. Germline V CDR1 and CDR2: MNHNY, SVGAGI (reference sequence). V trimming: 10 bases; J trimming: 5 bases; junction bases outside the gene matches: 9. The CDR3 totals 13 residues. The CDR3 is CATLFGTGNEQYF. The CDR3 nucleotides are TGTGCCACCCTATTCGGGACAGGGAACGAGCAGTACTTC.

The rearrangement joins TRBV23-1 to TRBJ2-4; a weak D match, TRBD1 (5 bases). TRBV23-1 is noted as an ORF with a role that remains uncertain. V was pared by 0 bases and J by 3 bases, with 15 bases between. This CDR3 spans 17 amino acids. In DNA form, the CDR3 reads TGCGCCAGCAGTCAATCGCGGCAGGGAATCGTCAAAAACATTCAGTACTTC. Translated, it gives CASSQSRQGIVKNIQYF.

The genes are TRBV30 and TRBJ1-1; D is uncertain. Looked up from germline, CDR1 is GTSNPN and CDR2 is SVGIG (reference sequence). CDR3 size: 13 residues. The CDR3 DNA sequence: TGTGCTAGGGCGGAAGGGAGGAACACTGAAGCTTTCTTT. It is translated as CARAEGRNTEAFF. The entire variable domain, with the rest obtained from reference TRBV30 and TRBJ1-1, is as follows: SQTIHQWPATLVQPVGSPLSLECTVEGTSNPNLYWYRQAAGRGLQLLFYSVGIGQISSEVPQNLSASRPQDRQFILSSKKLLLSDSGFYLCARAEGRNTEAFFGQGTRLTVV.

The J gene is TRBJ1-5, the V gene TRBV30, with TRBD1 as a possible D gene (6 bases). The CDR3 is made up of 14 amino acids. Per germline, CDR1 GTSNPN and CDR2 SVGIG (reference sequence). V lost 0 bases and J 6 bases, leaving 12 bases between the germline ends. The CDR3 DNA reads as TGTGCCTGGAGTGTACACGGGGACACTCAGCCCCAGCATTTT. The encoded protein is CAWSVHGDTQPQHF.

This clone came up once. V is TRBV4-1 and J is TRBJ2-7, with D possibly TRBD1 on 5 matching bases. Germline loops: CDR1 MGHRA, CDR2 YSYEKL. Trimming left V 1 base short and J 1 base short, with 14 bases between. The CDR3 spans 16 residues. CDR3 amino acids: CASSQGPRAGSYEQYF. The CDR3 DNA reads TGCGCCAGCAGCCAAGGCCCCAGGGCAGGGTCCTACGAGCAGTACTTC.

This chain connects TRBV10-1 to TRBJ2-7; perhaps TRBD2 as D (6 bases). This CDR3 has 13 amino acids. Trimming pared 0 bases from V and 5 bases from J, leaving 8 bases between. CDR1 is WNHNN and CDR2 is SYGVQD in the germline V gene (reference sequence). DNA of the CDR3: TGCGCCAGCAGTGAGTCAGGAGGGAACGAGCAGTACTTC. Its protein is CASSESGGNEQYF.

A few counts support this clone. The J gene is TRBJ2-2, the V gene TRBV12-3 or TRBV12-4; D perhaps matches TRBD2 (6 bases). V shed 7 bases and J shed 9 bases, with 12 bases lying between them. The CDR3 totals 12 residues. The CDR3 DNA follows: TGTGCCAGCATCCTCGGAGGGCGGGAGCTGTTTTTT. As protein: CASILGGRELFF.

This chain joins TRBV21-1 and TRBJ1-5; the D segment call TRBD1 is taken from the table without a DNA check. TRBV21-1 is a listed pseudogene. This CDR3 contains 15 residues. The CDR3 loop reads CASSKEGTGIQPQHF. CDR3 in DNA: TGTGCCAGCAGCAAAGAAGGGACAGGGATTCAGCCCCAGCATTTT.

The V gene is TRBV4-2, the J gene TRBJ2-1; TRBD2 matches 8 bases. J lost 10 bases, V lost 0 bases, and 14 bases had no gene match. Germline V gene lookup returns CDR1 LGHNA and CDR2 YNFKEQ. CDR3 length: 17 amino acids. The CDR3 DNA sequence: TGTGCCAGCAGCCAAGACCGGCTAGCGGGTCTCTCGGAGGAGCAGTTCTTC. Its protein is CASSQDRLAGLSEEQFF.

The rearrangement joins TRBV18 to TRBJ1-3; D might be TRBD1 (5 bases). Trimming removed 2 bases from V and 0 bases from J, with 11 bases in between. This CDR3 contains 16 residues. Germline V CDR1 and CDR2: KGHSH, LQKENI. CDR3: CASSPRGRDSGNTIYF. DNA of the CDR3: TGTGCCAGCTCACCAAGGGGTAGGGACTCTGGAAACACCATATATTTT. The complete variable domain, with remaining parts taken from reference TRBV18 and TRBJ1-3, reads NAGVMQNPRHLVRRRGQEARLRCSPMKGHSHVYWYRQLPEEGLKFMVYLQKENIIDESGMPKERFSAEFPKEGPSILRIQQVVRGDSAAYFCASSPRGRDSGNTIYFGEGSWLTVV.

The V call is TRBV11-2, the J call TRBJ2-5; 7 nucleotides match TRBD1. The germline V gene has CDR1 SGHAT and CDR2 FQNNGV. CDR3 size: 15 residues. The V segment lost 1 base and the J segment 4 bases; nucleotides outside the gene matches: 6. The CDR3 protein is CASSLALDRRETQYF. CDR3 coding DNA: TGTGCCAGCAGCTTAGCCCTGGACAGGAGAGAGACCCAGTACTTC. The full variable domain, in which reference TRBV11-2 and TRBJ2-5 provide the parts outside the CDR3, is EAGVAQSPRYKIIEKRQSVAFWCNPISGHATLYWYQQILGQGPKLLIQFQNNGVVDDSQLPKDRFSAERLKGVDSTLKIQPAKLEDSAVYLCASSLALDRRETQYFGPGTRLLVL.

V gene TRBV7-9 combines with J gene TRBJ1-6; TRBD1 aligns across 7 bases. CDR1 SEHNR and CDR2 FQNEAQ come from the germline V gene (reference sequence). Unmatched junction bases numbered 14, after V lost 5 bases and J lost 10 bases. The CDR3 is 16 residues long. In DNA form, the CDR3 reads TGTGCCAGCAGCCCCCCCCGACAGGGTGTAAGGTCACCCCTCCACTTT. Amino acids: CASSPPRQGVRSPLHF.

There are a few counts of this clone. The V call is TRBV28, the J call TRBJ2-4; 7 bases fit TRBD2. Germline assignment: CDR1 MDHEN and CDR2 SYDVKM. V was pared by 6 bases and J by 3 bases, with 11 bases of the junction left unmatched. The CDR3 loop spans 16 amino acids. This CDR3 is CASRSEEGGDKNIQYF. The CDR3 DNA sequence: TGTGCCAGCAGGTCGGAGGAGGGAGGGGACAAAAACATTCAGTACTTC.

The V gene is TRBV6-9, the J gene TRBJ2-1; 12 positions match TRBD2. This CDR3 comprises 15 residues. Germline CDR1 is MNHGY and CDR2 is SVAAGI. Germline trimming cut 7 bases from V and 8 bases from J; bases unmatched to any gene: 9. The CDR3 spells CASIAGLAGRYEQFF. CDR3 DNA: TGTGCCAGCATCGCCGGACTAGCGGGGAGGTATGAGCAGTTCTTC.

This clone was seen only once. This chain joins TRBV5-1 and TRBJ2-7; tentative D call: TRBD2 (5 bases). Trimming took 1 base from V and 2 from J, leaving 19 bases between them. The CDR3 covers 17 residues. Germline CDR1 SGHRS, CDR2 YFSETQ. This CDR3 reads CASSLSVRGSRTYEQYF. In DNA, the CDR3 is TGCGCCAGCAGCTTGAGTGTCCGGGGAAGCCGTACCTACGAGCAGTACTTC.

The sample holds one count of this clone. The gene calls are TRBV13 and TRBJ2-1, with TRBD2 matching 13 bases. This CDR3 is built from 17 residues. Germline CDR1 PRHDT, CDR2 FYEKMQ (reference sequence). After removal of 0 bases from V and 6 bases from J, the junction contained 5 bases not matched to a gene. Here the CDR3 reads CASSLGGLAGVSNEQFF. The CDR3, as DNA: TGTGCCAGCAGCTTAGGCGGACTAGCGGGGGTGAGCAATGAGCAGTTCTTC.